This T cell receptor beta chain was captured by sequencing in a study of blood T cell repertoires in COVID-19. Across the whole study: Sample material is recorded as cDNA or gDNA derived from T cells, B-cell-depleted T cells, or PBMCs.

TCRdb's table, derived via immunoSEQ multiplex PCR, lists solely in-frame clones and lacks some. The profile shows roughly 82,000 clones, around four fifths of them singletons. The CDR3 has 15 residues. The germline V gene encodes CDR1 SGHTA and CDR2 FQGNSA. J lost 6 bases, V lost 1 base, and 5 bases had no gene match. This chain joins TRBV7-2 and TRBJ2-1, with 8 bases lining up with TRBD2. The sample was peripheral blood. The source is a woman aged 60-70 years with acute or convalescent COVID-19. CDR3: CASSLGAGEGNEQFF. The CDR3 bases are TGTGCCAGCAGCTTAGGAGCGGGGGAAGGCAATGAGCAGTTCTTC.